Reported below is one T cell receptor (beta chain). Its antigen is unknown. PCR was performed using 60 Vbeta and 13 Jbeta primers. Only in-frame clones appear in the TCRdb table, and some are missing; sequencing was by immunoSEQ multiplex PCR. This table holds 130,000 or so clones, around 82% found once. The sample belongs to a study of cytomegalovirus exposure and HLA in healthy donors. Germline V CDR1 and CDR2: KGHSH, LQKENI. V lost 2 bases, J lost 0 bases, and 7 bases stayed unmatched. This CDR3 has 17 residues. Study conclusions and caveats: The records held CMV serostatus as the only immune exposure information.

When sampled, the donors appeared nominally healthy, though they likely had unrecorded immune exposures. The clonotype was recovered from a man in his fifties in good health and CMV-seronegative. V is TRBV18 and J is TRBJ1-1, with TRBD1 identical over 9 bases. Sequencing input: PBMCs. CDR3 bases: TGTGCCAGCTCACCATTGGGACAGGGAGTAATGAACACTGAAGCTTTCTTT. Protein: CASSPLGQGVMNTEAFF.